The present T cell receptor (beta chain) was sequenced within a study of human T cells and chemical hapten exposure. As for the study in general: Patches that contained 0.01% DPC were applied to the upper back and read at 6 days.

A remark on this clonotype: Its antigen remains unknown.

The time point: patch test 2, 6 weeks after DPC sensitization. Treatment given: therapeutic diphenylcyclopropenone sensitization with weekly scalp DPC. Findings and limits, study-wide: No shift was seen in TCRs above 1 in 1000 frequency with DPC sensitization.

V was cut by 1 base and J by 4 bases, with 3 bases left in between. This CDR3 has 12 residues. CDR1 and CDR2 (germline): LNHDA, SQIVND (reference sequence). It was the library that attached unique molecular identifiers to individual cDNA molecules. MiXCR, applied by TCRdb to the RACE reads, yields one record per CDR3 protein. This sample has fewer than 85,000 distinct CDR3 sequences, with approximately 10% found just once. The specimen was whole blood, collected in connection with sensitization to the hapten diphenylcyclopropenone (DPC). This receptor was obtained from a man in his late teens or twenties with alopecia areata. Some clones in this sample may be carry-over from other donors' samples. The chain uses TRBV19 and TRBJ2-3, with no clear D. DNA for the CDR3: TGTGCCAGTAGTATAGCAGCAGATACGCAGTATTTT. Encoded protein: CASSIAADTQYF. Full variable domain (remainder filled in from reference TRBV19 and TRBJ2-3): DGGITQSPKYLFRKEGQNVTLSCEQNLNHDAMYWYRQDPGQGLRLIYYSQIVNDFQKGDIAEGYSVSREKKESFPLTVTSAQKNPTAFYLCASSIAADTQYFGPGTRLTVL.